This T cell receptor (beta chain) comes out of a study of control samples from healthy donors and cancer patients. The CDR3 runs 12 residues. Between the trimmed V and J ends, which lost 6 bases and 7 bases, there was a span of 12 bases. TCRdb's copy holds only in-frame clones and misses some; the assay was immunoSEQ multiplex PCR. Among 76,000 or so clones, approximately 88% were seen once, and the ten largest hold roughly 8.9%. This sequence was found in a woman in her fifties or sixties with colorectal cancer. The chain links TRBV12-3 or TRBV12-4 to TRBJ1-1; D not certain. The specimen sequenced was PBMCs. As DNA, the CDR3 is TGTGCCAGCAGCCCCGGACTGATTGAAGCTTTCTTT. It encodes CASSPGLIEAFF.